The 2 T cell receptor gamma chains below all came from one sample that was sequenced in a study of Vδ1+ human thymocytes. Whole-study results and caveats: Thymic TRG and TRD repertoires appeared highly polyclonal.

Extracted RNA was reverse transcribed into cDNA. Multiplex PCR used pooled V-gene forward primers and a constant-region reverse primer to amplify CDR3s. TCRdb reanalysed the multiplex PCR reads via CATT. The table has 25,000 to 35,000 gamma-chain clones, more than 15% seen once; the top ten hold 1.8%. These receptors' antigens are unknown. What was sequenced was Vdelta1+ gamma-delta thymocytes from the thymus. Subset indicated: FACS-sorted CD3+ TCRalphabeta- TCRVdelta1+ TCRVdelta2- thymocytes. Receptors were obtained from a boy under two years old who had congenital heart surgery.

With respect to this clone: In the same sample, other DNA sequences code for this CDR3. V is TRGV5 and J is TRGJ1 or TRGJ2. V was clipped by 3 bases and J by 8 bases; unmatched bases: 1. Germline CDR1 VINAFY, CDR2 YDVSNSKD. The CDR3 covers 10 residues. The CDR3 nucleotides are TGTGCCACCTGGGACCATAAGAAACTCTTT. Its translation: CATWDHKKLF.

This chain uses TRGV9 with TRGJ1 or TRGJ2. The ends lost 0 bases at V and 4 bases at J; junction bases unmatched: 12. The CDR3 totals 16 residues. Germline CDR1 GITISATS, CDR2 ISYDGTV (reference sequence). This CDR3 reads CALWEVLGQSYYKKLF. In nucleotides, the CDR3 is TGTGCCTTGTGGGAGGTGCTGGGGCAAAGCTATTATAAGAAACTCTTT.